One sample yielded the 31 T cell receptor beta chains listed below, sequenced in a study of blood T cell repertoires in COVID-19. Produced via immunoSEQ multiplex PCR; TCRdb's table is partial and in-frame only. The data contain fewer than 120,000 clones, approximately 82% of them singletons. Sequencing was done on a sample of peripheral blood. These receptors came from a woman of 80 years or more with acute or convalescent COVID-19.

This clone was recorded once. The CDR3 sequence: CASRPGGANVLTF. DNA for the CDR3: TGTGCCAGCAGACCCGGTGGGGCCAACGTCCTGACTTTC. V gene TRBV27 combines with J gene TRBJ2-6; the D is unclear. CDR1 MNHEY and CDR2 SMNVEV come from the germline V gene (reference sequence). The CDR3 runs to 13 residues. Trimming shortened V by 6 bases and J by 3 bases, and 6 bases separated the two germline ends.

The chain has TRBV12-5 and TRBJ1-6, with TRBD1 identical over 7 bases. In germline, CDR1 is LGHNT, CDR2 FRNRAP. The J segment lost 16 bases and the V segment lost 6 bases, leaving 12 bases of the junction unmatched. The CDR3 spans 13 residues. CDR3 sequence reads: CASGRSGGGVLHF. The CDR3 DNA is TGTGCTAGTGGCCGCTCAGGAGGGGGCGTACTCCACTTT.

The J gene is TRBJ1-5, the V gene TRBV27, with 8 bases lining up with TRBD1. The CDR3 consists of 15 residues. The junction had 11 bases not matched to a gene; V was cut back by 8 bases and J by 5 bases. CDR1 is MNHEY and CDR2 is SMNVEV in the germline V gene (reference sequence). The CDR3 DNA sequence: TGTGCCAGCGGATCGCAGGGGGCGCGCCATCAGCCCCAGCATTTT. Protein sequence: CASGSQGARHQPQHF.

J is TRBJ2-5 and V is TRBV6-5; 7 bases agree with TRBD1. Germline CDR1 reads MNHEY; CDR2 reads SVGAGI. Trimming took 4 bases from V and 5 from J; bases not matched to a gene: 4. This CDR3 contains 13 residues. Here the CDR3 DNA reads TGTGCCAGCAGTTCTGACAGGGTTGAGACCCAGTACTTC. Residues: CASSSDRVETQYF.

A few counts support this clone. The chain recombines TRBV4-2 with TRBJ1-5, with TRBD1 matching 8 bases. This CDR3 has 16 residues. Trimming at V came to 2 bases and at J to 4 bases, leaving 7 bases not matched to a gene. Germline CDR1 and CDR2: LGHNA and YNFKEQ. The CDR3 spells CASSQTGDRQNQPQHF. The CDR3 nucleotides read TGTGCCAGCAGCCAAACAGGGGACAGGCAAAATCAGCCCCAGCATTTT.

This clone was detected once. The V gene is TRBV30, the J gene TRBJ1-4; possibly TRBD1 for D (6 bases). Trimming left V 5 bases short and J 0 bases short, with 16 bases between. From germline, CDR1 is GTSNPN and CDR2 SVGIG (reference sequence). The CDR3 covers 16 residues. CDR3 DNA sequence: TGTGCCTGGTTGGGGGGGGGCGCGTCAACTAATGAAAAACTGTTTTTT. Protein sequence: CAWLGGGASTNEKLFF.

This CDR3 is CASSLQGYTEAFF. CDR3 in DNA: TGTGCCAGCAGTTTACAGGGGTACACTGAAGCTTTCTTT. The chain combines TRBV6-5 with TRBJ1-1, with 7 nucleotides matching TRBD1. The germline CDR1 and CDR2 sequences are MNHEY and SVGAGI. V was clipped by 4 bases and J by 3 bases; unmatched bases: 2. The CDR3 sequence is 13 residues long.

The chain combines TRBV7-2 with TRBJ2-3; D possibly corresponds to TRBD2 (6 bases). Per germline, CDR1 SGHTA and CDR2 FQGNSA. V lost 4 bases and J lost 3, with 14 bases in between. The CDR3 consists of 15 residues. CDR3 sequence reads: CASSSAGRKTDTQYF. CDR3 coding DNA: TGTGCCAGCAGCTCGGCCGGGAGAAAGACAGATACGCAGTATTTT. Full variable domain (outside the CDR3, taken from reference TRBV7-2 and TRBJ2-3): GAGVSQSPSNKVTEKGKDVELRCDPISGHTALYWYRQSLGQGLEFLIYFQGNSAPDKSGLPSDRFSAERTGGSVSTLTIQRTQQEDSAVYLCASSSAGRKTDTQYFGPGTRLTVL.

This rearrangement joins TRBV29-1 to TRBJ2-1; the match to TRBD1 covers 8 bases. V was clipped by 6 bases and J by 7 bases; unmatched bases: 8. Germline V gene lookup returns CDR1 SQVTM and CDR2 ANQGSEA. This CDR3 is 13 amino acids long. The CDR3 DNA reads TGCAGCGTAGACAGGACAGGGAAGAATGAGCAGTTCTTC. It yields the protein CSVDRTGKNEQFF.

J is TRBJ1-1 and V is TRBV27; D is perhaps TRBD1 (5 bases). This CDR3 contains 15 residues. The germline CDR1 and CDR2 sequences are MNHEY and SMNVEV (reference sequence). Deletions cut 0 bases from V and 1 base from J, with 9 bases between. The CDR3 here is CASSLSGQRNTEAFF. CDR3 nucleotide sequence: TGTGCCAGCAGTTTATCGGGGCAGAGGAACACTGAAGCTTTCTTT.

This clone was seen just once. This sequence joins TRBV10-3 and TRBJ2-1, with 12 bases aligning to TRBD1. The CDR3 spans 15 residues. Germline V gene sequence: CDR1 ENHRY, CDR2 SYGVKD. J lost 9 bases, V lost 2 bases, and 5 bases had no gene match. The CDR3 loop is CAISEPGQGAFEQFF. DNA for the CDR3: TGTGCCATCAGTGAGCCGGGACAGGGGGCGTTTGAGCAGTTCTTC.

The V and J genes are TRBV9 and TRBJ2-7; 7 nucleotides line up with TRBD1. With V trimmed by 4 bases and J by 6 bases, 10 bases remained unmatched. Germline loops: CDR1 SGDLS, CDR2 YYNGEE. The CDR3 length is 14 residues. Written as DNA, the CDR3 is TGTGCCAGCAGCCTCCGTTGGGACAGTAGCGAGCAGTACTTC. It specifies CASSLRWDSSEQYF.

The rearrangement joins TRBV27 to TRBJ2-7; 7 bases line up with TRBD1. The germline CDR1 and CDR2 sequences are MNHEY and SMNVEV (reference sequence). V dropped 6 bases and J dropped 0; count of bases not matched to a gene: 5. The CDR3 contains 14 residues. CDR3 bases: TGTGCCAGCAGACCTCAGGGGGTCTCCTACGAGCAGTACTTC. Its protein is CASRPQGVSYEQYF.

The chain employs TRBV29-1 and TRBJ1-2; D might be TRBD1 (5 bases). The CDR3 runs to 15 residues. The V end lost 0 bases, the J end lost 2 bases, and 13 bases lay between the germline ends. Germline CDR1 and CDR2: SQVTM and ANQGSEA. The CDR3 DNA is TGCAGCGTTGAAGACCGATTGGGGCGGAACTATGGCTACACCTTC. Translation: CSVEDRLGRNYGYTF.

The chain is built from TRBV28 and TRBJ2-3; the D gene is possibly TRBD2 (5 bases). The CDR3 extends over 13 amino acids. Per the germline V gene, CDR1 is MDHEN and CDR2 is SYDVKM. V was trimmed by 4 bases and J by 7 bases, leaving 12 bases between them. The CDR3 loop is CASSSGMAYTQYF. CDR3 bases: TGTGCCAGCAGTTCGGGGATGGCATATACGCAGTATTTT.

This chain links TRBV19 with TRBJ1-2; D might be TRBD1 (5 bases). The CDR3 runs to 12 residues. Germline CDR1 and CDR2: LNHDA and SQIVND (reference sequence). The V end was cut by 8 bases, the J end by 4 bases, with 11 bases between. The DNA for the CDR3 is TGTGCCAGTCTCCAGGGTACCTATGGCTACACCTTC. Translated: CASLQGTYGYTF.

CDR3 region: CASSLAGGLGANVLTF. The DNA for the CDR3 is TGTGCCAGCAGTTTGGCGGGAGGTTTGGGGGCCAACGTCCTGACTTTC. The rearrangement uses TRBV6-4 and TRBJ2-6; 8 bases are a match to TRBD2. Germline V gives CDR1 MRHNA, CDR2 SNTAGT. The CDR3 spans 16 residues. V lost 5 bases, J lost 4 bases, and 7 bases stayed unmatched.

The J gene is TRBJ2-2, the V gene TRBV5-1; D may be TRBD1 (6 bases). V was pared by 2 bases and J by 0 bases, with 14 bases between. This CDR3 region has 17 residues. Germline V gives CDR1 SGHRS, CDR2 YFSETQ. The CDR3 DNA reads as TGCGCCAGCAGCTTTTTCCAGGGGTCGTCGAACACCGGGGAGCTGTTTTTT. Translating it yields CASSFFQGSSNTGELFF.

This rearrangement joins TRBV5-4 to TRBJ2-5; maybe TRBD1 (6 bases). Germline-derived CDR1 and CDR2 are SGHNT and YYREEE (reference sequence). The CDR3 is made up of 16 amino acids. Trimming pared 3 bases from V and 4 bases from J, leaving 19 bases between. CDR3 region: CASSWFRQGIVETQYF. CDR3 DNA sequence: TGTGCCAGCAGCTGGTTCCGGCAGGGGATTGTAGAGACCCAGTACTTC.

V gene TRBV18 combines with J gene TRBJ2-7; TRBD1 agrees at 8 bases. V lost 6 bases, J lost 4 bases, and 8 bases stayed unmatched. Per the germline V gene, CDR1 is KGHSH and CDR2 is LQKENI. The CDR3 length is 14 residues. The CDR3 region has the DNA TGTGCCAGCTCTCGAGGACAGGGAACATACGAGCAGTACTTC. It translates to CASSRGQGTYEQYF.

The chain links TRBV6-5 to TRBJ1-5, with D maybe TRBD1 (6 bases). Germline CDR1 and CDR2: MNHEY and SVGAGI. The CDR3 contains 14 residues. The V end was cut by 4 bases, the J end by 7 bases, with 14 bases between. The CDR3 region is CASSSYRARQPQHF. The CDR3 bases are TGTGCCAGCAGTTCATACAGGGCCCGACAGCCCCAGCATTTT.

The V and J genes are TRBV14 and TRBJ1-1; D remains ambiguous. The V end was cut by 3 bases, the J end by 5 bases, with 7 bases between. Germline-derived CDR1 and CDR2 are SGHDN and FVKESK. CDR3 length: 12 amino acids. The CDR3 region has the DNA TGTGCCAGCAGCCAGCAGACAACTGAAGCTTTCTTT. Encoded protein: CASSQQTTEAFF.

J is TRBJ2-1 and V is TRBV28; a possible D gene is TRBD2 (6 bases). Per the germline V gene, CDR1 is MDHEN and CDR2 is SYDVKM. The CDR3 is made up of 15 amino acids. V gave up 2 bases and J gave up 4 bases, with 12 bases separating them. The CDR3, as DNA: TGTGCCAGCAGTTTAGGCGGGGCCGCTTACAATGAGCAGTTCTTC. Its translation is CASSLGGAAYNEQFF.

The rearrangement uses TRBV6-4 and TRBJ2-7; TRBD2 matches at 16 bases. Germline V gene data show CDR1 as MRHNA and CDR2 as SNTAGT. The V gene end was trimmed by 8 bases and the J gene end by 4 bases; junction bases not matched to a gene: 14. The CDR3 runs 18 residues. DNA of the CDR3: TGTGCCAGCTCCAAGGGGACTAGCGGGAGGGCCACTTTTTACGAGCAGTACTTC. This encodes CASSKGTSGRATFYEQYF.

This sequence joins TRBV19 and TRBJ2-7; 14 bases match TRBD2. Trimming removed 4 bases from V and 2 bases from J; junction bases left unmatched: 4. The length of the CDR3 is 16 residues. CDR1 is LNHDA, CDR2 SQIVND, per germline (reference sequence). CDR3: CASSSPGLAGAYEQYF. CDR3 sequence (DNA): TGTGCCAGTAGTAGTCCGGGACTAGCGGGGGCCTACGAGCAGTACTTC.

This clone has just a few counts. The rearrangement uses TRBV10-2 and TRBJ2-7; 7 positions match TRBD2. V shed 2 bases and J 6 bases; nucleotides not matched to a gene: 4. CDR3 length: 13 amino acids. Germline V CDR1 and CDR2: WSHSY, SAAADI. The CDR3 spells CASSEGRAVEQYF. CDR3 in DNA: TGCGCCAGCAGTGAGGGGAGGGCCGTCGAGCAGTACTTC.

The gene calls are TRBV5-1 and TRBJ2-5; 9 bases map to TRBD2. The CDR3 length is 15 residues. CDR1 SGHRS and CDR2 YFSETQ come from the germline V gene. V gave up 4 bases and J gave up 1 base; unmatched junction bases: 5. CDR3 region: CASSPAGGTQETQYF. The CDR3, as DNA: TGCGCCAGCAGCCCCGCGGGGGGGACCCAAGAGACCCAGTACTTC.

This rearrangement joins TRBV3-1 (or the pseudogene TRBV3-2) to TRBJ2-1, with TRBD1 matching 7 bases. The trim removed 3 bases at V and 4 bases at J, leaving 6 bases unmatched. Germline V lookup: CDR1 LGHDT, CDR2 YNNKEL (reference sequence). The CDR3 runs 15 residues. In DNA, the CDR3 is TGTGCCAGCAGCCAGGGGACAGACCCATACAATGAGCAGTTCTTC. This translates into CASSQGTDPYNEQFF.

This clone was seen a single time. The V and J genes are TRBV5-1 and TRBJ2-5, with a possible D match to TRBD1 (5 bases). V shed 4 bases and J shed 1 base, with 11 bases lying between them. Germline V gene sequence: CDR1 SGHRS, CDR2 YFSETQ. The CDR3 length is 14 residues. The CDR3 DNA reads TGCGCCAGCAGCCAGGGCCAAAGCCAAGAGACCCAGTACTTC. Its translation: CASSQGQSQETQYF. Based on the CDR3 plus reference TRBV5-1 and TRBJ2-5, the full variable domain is KAGVTQTPRYLIKTRGQQVTLSCSPISGHRSVSWYQQTPGQGLQFLFEYFSETQRNKGNFPGRFSGRQFSNSRSEMNVSTLELGDSALYLCASSQGQSQETQYFGPGTRLLVL.

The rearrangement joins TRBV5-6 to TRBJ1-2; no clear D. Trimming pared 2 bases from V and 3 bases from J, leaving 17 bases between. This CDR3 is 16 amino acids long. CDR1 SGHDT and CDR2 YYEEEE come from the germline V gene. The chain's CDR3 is CASSFFSGRLDYGYTF. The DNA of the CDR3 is TGTGCCAGCAGCTTCTTTTCGGGTCGATTGGACTATGGCTACACCTTC.

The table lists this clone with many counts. CDR3 coding DNA: TGCGCCAGCAGTCCTCTGGGACAGGAAAACATTCAGTACTTC. Amino acid sequence: CASSPLGQENIQYF. The chain links TRBV23-1 to TRBJ2-4, with 8 bases identical to TRBD1. TRBV23-1 is an ORF; its function is uncertain. Germline trimming cut 4 bases from V and 5 bases from J; bases unmatched to any gene: 4. CDR3 length equals 14 residues.